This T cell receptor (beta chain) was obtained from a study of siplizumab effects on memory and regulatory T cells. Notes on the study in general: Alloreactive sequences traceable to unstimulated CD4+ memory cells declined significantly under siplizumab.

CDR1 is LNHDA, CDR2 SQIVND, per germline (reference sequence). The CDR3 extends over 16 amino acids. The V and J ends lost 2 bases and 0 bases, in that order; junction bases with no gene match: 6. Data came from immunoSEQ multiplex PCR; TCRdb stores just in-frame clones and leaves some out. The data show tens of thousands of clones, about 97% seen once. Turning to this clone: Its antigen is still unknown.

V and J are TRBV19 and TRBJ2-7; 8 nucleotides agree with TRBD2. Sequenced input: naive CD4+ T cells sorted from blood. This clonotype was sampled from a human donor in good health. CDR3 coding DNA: TGTGCCAGTAGTATATCCCGCGGGGGGCTCTCCTACGAGCAGTACTTC. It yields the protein CASSISRGGLSYEQYF.